The rows below give T cell receptor beta chains drawn from one sample of a study of blood T cell repertoires in COVID-19. Sequenced by immunoSEQ multiplex PCR; TCRdb stores in-frame clones only, minus some. This sample has 55,000 to 80,000 clones, with around 80% found just once. The sequencing sample was made of peripheral blood. The receptors derive from a human donor in a cohort sampled during active COVID-19. Each CDR3 is given with its conserved first and last residue. A D gene is named only where the DNA matches it firmly. Expanded clones get a size class; other rows say once, few or many, or leave the size out.

d_gene	abundance	v_gene	j_gene	CDR3aa	CDR3nt
TRBD2	NA	TRBV19	TRBJ2-7	CASSPTSGWRAYEQYF	TGTGCCAGTAGCCCAACTAGCGGGTGGAGAGCCTACGAGCAGTACTTC
NA	medium-sized	TRBV7-2	TRBJ1-1	CASSLVAVNTEAFF	TGTGCCAGCAGCTTAGTGGCAGTAAACACTGAAGCTTTCTTT
TRBD2	medium-sized	TRBV19	TRBJ2-7	CASTRTSGSFYEQYF	TGTGCCAGTACAAGGACTAGCGGATCCTTCTACGAGCAGTACTTC
NA	NA	TRBV5-1	TRBJ2-2	CASSLGGVTGELFF	TGCGCCAGCAGCTTGGGGGGAGTTACCGGGGAGCTGTTTTTT
NA	NA	TRBV19	TRBJ2-3	CASSRQGYTDTQYF	TGTGCCAGTAGTCGGCAGGGTTACACAGATACGCAGTATTTT
NA	NA	TRBV4-1	TRBJ2-7	CASSQEDSYYEQYF	TGCGCCAGCAGCCAAGAGGACAGCTACTACGAGCAGTACTTC
NA	NA	TRBV19	TRBJ2-7	CASGDSLSSYEQYF	TGTGCCAGTGGAGACAGCCTGAGCTCCTACGAGCAGTACTTC
TRBD1	NA	TRBV4-2	TRBJ2-7	CASSPRDRTYEQYF	TGTGCCAGCAGCCCCCGGGACAGGACCTACGAGCAGTACTTC
TRBD1	NA	TRBV19	TRBJ2-3	CASSITPRIGTGTDTQYF	TGTGCCAGTAGTATAACCCCCCGGATAGGGACAGGAACAGATACGCAGTATTTT
NA	NA	TRBV27	TRBJ2-7	CASSLSGRPDYEQYF	TGTGCCAGCAGTTTATCGGGCAGACCCGACTACGAGCAGTACTTC
TRBD1	NA	TRBV24-1	TRBJ2-1	CATSDPGTDYNEQFF	TGTGCCACCAGTGATCCCGGGACAGATTACAATGAGCAGTTCTTC
TRBD1	once	TRBV10-2	TRBJ2-7	CASTGTARSYEQYF	TGCGCCAGCACCGGGACAGCTCGCTCCTACGAGCAGTACTTC
TRBD2	few	TRBV5-1	TRBJ2-1	CASSPLAGANNEQFF	TGCGCCAGCAGCCCTTTAGCGGGAGCAAACAATGAGCAGTTCTTC
NA	NA	TRBV7-7	TRBJ2-2	CASSAGGDTGELFF	TGTGCTAGCAGCGCCGGAGGGGACACCGGGGAGCTGTTTTTT